A selection of T cell receptor beta chains follows, all from one sample in a study of CD8 T cells in ankylosing spondylitis. TCRdb re-called the 5' RACE reads through MiXCR, storing one row per CDR3 protein. The sample yields more than 150,000 distinct CDR3 sequences, 10% to 15% seen once. The material sequenced was blood, either unsorted or a sorted T cell fraction (not recorded which). Receptors originate from a female donor with ankylosing spondylitis or in good health (not recorded which). Both conserved end residues are part of each CDR3. The order of the fields is V gene, clone size, D gene, J gene, CDR3 protein, CDR3 DNA. D genes are given only for firm matches. Size values are once, few and many counts, or a class for expanded clones, and some rows have none.

TRBV20-1,many,TRBD1,TRBJ2-7,CSATPPGGQGRNEQYF,TGCAGTGCTACACCCCCTGGGGGACAGGGGAGAAACGAGCAGTACTTC
TRBV20-1,few,NA,TRBJ2-1,CSATTGGEQFF,TGCAGTGCGACTACCGGGGGTGAGCAGTTCTTC
TRBV7-2,few,NA,TRBJ2-2,CASSLNPLRAGELFF,TGTGCCAGCAGCCTCAATCCCTTAAGGGCCGGGGAGCTGTTTTTT
TRBV10-3,many,NA,TRBJ2-3,CATGETTDTQYF,TGTGCCACCGGTGAGACCACAGATACGCAGTATTTT
TRBV5-1,many,NA,TRBJ2-2,CASSLEWVTGELFF,TGCGCCAGCAGCTTGGAGTGGGTTACCGGGGAGCTGTTTTTT
TRBV7-8,many,TRBD2,TRBJ2-7,CASSSSSGSGYEQYF,TGTGCCAGCAGCTCATCTAGCGGATCAGGATACGAGCAGTACTTC
TRBV13,few,NA,TRBJ2-1,CASSLLLSGSYNEQFF,TGTGCCAGCAGCTTACTGCTGTCCGGCTCCTACAATGAGCAGTTCTTC
TRBV28,many,TRBD1,TRBJ2-7,CASSWDRAPYEQYF,TGTGCCAGCAGTTGGGACAGGGCACCCTACGAGCAGTACTTC
TRBV12-3/TRBV12-4,many,TRBD2,TRBJ2-7,CASSVTSGFSYEQYF,TGTGCCAGCAGCGTGACTAGCGGGTTTTCCTACGAGCAGTACTTC
TRBV6-1,many,NA,TRBJ2-1,CASSDRGTANNEQFF,TGTGCCAGCAGTGATCGGGGGACAGCAAACAATGAGCAGTTCTTC
TRBV19,NA,TRBD2,TRBJ2-7,CASSRLAGNYEQYF,TGTGCCAGTAGTAGACTAGCGGGAAACTACGAGCAGTACTTC
TRBV4-2,many,NA,TRBJ2-7,CASSQDTAYEQYF,TGTGCCAGCAGCCAAGATACAGCCTACGAGCAGTACTTC